One sample yielded the 15 T cell receptor beta chains listed below, sequenced in a study of shared clonotypes between healthy human individuals. Using immunoSEQ multiplex PCR, the repertoire was profiled, and TCRdb retains in-frame clones only, with some absent. Here the sample spans fewer than 2.5 million clones, 80% to 95% being singletons. The sample taken for sequencing was naive CD4+ T cells from PBMCs. Described subset: CD45RA+ positively selected. The receptors derive from a man younger than 35 in good health. Some clones in this sample may be carry-over from other donors' samples.

V is TRBV2 and J is TRBJ2-1, with TRBD1 matching 7 bases. Germline CDR1 is SNHLY and CDR2 is FYNNEI. After removal of 7 bases from V and 12 bases from J, the junction contained 9 bases not matched to a gene. The CDR3 is 12 amino acids. The CDR3 DNA is TGTGCCAGCAACCCCGACAGGGTCGGGCAGTTCTTC. This codes for CASNPDRVGQFF.

This clone was seen only once. Within the sample, other DNA sequences also encode this same CDR3. The V gene is TRBV5-1, the J gene TRBJ2-1; weak D call: TRBD2 (6 bases). The CDR3 covers 13 residues. The germline V gene encodes CDR1 SGHRS and CDR2 YFSETQ. The germline V and J ends were trimmed by 4 bases and 3 bases, with 8 bases remaining between them. The CDR3 nucleotides read TGCGCCAGCAGCGTGGACTACTACAATGAGCAGTTCTTC. It translates to CASSVDYYNEQFF.

CDR3 bases: TGTGCCAGCAGCCGGACCGGCGTCCAGGTCACTGAAGCTTTCTTT. It yields the protein CASSRTGVQVTEAFF. This rearrangement joins TRBV7-8 to TRBJ1-1; D unclear. CDR3 size: 15 residues. With 5 bases removed from V and 4 bases from J, the gap between germline ends came to 17 bases. Germline V gene lookup returns CDR1 SGHVS and CDR2 FQNEAQ.

This chain uses TRBV30 with TRBJ2-3; D unresolved. CDR3 length: 12 residues. Germline V lookup: CDR1 GTSNPN, CDR2 SVGIG (reference sequence). The germline V and J ends were trimmed by 1 base and 9 bases, with 11 bases remaining between them. The CDR3 reads CAWSGSSITQYF. CDR3 DNA: TGTGCCTGGAGTGGCTCCAGTATAACGCAGTATTTT.

V and J are TRBV9 and TRBJ2-5; 7 nucleotides agree with TRBD2. The CDR3 contains 15 residues. V was pared by 1 base and J by 2 bases, with 5 bases of the junction left unmatched. Germline lookup yields CDR1 SGDLS and CDR2 YYNGEE. CDR3 DNA: TGTGCCAGCAGCGTATCTAGCGGAGGGCAAGAGACCCAGTACTTC. Its protein product is CASSVSSGGQETQYF. The full variable domain, with the rest looked up from reference TRBV9 and TRBJ2-5, is DSGVTQTPKHLITATGQRVTLRCSPRSGDLSVYWYQQSLDQGLQFLIQYYNGEERAKGNILERFSAQQFPDLHSELNLSSLELGDSALYFCASSVSSGGQETQYFGPGTRLLVL.

The chain links TRBV15 to TRBJ2-1; 8 bases are a match to TRBD2. The J segment lost 0 bases and the V segment lost 1 base, leaving 17 bases of the junction unmatched. CDR3 length: 21 amino acids. Per germline, CDR1 LNHNV and CDR2 YYDKDF (reference sequence). The CDR3 bases are TGTGCCACCAGCAGAGGTCCCGGACTAGCCTACCGATCGAGCTCCTACAATGAGCAGTTCTTC. Its translation: CATSRGPGLAYRSSSYNEQFF. The whole variable domain, filled in from reference TRBV15 and TRBJ2-1, reads DAMVIQNPRYQVTQFGKPVTLSCSQTLNHNVMYWYQQKSSQAPKLLFHYYDKDFNNEADTPDNFQSRRPNTSFCFLDIRSPGLGDTAMYLCATSRGPGLAYRSSSYNEQFFGPGTRLTVL.

This clone has a handful of counts. V and J are TRBV6-6 and TRBJ1-1; D call uncertain. This CDR3 contains 14 residues. The germline CDR1 and CDR2 sequences are MNHNY and SVGAGI (reference sequence). Trimming took 10 bases from V and 5 from J, leaving 20 bases between them. CDR3 nucleotide sequence: TGTGCCAACCTAGAGGAGAGACCCAGTACTGAAGCTTTCTTT. It specifies CANLEERPSTEAFF.

To note about this clone: This sample also contains other DNA sequences that code for the same CDR3. The chain combines TRBV15 with TRBJ2-5, with D hard to call. The CDR3 sequence is 12 residues long. CDR1 and CDR2 (germline): LNHNV, YYDKDF (reference sequence). V lost 1 base and J 4 bases, leaving 4 bases between the germline ends. The CDR3 sequence is CATSRVRETQYF. Here the CDR3 DNA reads TGTGCCACCAGCAGAGTTAGAGAGACCCAGTACTTC.

The genes are TRBV7-2 and TRBJ2-1; D unclear. Per the germline V gene, CDR1 is SGHTA and CDR2 is FQGNSA. The CDR3 runs to 13 residues. V was clipped by 3 bases and J by 6 bases, with 9 bases between them. CDR3 coding DNA: TGTGCCAGCAGCTTTAGAAGACGCAATGAGCAGTTCTTC. Translated: CASSFRRRNEQFF.

The chain links TRBV27 to TRBJ2-7, with TRBD2 as a possible D gene (6 bases). Germline V CDR1 and CDR2: MNHEY, SMNVEV (reference sequence). The CDR3 contains 15 residues. The V end lost 2 bases, the J end lost 0 bases, and 11 bases lay between the germline ends. The CDR3 coding sequence is TGTGCCAGCAGTTTACGGGTCGGGAGCTCCTACGAGCAGTACTTC. This translates into CASSLRVGSSYEQYF.

The chain has TRBV5-1 and TRBJ2-5; weak D call: TRBD1 (6 bases). Gene TRBJ2-7 matches the end of the DNA better, so the J call may be wrong. The CDR3 spans 13 residues. Germline CDR1 reads SGHRS; CDR2 reads YFSETQ. The CDR3 region has the DNA TGCGCCAGCAGCAAAATCAGGGGCTACGAGCAGTACTTC. This sequence encodes CASSKIRGYEQYF.

The gene calls are TRBV7-3 and TRBJ2-3; 14 nucleotides match TRBD2. V was pared by 5 bases and J by 9 bases, with 7 bases of the junction left unmatched. This CDR3 comprises 15 residues. Germline CDR1 and CDR2: SGHTA and FQGTGA. This CDR3 is CASSPDGTSGRTQYF. Written as DNA, the CDR3 is TGTGCCAGCAGCCCCGATGGGACTAGCGGGAGAACGCAGTATTTT.

V and J are TRBV20-1 and TRBJ1-4; D not resolved. CDR1 and CDR2 (germline): DFQATT, SNEGSKA (reference sequence). The ends were cut back, 6 bases at V and 10 bases at J, with 9 bases in the middle. There are 10 residues in the CDR3. The CDR3 region has the DNA TGCAGTGCCATCTCGGGAAAACTGTTTTTT. Its protein is CSAISGKLFF.

The rearrangement links TRBV28 to TRBJ1-2; D remains ambiguous. Per the germline V gene, CDR1 is MDHEN and CDR2 is SYDVKM. Trimming pared 7 bases from V and 1 base from J, leaving 10 bases between. The CDR3 is made up of 13 amino acids. The CDR3 sequence is CASNIILNYGYTF. For the CDR3, the DNA is TGTGCCAGCAACATTATCCTTAACTATGGCTACACCTTC.

This sequence joins TRBV7-2 and TRBJ2-5, with 7 nucleotides matching TRBD1. Germline V CDR1 and CDR2: SGHTA, FQGNSA. Trimming removed 6 bases from V and 5 bases from J; junction bases left unmatched: 9. The CDR3 loop spans 14 amino acids. The CDR3 spells CASSPLDRRETQYF. CDR3 in DNA: TGTGCCAGCAGTCCTCTGGACAGGAGGGAGACCCAGTACTTC.